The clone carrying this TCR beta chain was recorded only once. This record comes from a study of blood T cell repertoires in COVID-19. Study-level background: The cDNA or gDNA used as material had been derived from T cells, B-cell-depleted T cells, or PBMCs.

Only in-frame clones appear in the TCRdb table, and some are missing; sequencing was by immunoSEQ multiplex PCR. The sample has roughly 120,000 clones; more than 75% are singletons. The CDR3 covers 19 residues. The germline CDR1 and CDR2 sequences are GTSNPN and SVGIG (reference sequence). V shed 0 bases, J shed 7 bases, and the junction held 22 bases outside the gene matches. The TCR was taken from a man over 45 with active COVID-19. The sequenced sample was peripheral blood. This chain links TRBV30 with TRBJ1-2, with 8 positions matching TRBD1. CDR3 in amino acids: CAWSVIRPAGGLAGGGYTF. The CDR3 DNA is TGTGCCTGGAGTGTGATCCGTCCGGCAGGGGGCCTCGCTGGGGGTGGCTACACCTTC.